Here is one T cell receptor beta chain with its context. This sample was taken from a study of blood T cell repertoires in COVID-19. In the original workflow: Quantification of nucleated cells was approximated via reference gene primer amplification. Sequencing was performed with immunoSEQ multiplex PCR; in TCRdb, only in-frame clones are kept and a portion is missing. The V and J calls and clone size come from that table; D and trimming were worked out from the DNA. The data show about 190,000 clones, about 88% seen once. CDR3 length: 13 amino acids. Trimming shortened V by 1 base and J by 10 bases, and 14 bases separated the two germline ends. Germline CDR1 and CDR2: LNHNV and YYDKDF (reference sequence).

The rearrangement links TRBV15 to TRBJ2-7; maybe TRBD2 (6 bases). Sequencing input: peripheral blood. This TCR derives from a human donor in a cohort sampled during active COVID-19. CDR3 bases: TGTGCCACCAGCAGAGGCCTAGCGATCATACAGTACTTC. It codes for CATSRGLAIIQYF.